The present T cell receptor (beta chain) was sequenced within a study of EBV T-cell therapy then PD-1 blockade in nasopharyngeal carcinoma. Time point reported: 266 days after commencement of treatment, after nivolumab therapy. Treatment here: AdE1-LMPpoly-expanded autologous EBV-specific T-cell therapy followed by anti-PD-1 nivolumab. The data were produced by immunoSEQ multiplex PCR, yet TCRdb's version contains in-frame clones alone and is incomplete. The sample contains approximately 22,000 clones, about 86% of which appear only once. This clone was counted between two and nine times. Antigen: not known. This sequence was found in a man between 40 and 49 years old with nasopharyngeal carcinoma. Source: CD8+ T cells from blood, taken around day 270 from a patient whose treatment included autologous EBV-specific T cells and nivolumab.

CDR3 DNA sequence: TGTGCCAGCAGTGAAGAGTTCTCTGGGGCCAACGTCCTGACTTTC. This encodes CASSEEFSGANVLTF. The rearrangement links TRBV6-1 to TRBJ2-6, with D unresolved. The CDR3 consists of 15 residues. Trimming took off 1 base at V and 0 bases at J, with 4 bases between the two ends. Germline assignment: CDR1 MNHNS and CDR2 SASEGT.